Following are 25 T cell receptor beta chains from one sample sequenced in a study of cytotoxic CD8 clonotypes in ibrutinib-treated CLL. Data came from immunoSEQ multiplex PCR; TCRdb stores just in-frame clones and leaves some out. This sample has about 84,000 clones, with more than 70% found just once. The material was PBMCs, obtained before ibrutinib treatment. These receptors were collected from a human donor with chronic lymphocytic leukemia.

V is TRBV11-2 and J is TRBJ2-5, with 8 bases matching TRBD2. Trimming at V came to 8 bases and at J to 4 bases, leaving 12 bases not matched to a gene. Germline CDR1 SGHAT, CDR2 FQNNGV. The CDR3 length is 15 residues. CDR3 protein: CASGGLAGTRETQYF. CDR3 bases: TGTGCCAGCGGGGGGTTAGCGGGAACCCGAGAGACCCAGTACTTC.

This chain connects TRBV7-3 to TRBJ2-2; 7 bases match TRBD2. V dropped 5 bases and J dropped 0; count of bases not matched to a gene: 6. Germline V CDR1 and CDR2: SGHTA, FQGTGA. The CDR3 loop spans 16 amino acids. CDR3 bases: TGTGCCAGCAGCCCCAAAGGGACTACGAACACCGGGGAGCTGTTTTTT. It specifies CASSPKGTTNTGELFF.

The CDR3, as DNA: TGTGCCAGCAGTGTTGACGGGCAGCCCCAGCATTTT. Translating it yields CASSVDGQPQHF. The V and J genes are TRBV2 and TRBJ1-5, with D unclear. This CDR3 has 12 amino acids. Trimming stripped 4 bases from V and 7 bases from J, with 8 bases between. The V gene's germline CDR1 is SNHLY and CDR2 FYNNEI.

In this sample, this clone turned up a few times. The chain combines TRBV28 with TRBJ1-2; TRBD1 agrees at 7 bases. The trim removed 6 bases at V and 3 bases at J, leaving 10 bases unmatched. The CDR3 consists of 15 residues. Germline CDR1 MDHEN, CDR2 SYDVKM. CDR3 in amino acids: CASSPSDRKDYGYTF. Written as DNA, the CDR3 is TGTGCCAGCAGCCCTTCGGACAGGAAGGACTATGGCTACACCTTC.

J is TRBJ2-7 and V is TRBV23-1; D remains unclear. TRBV23-1 is classed as an ORF, of uncertain function. This CDR3 spans 17 amino acids. V gave up 3 bases and J gave up 4 bases, with 22 bases separating them. The CDR3: CASSHRIGSKGVYEQYF. Here the CDR3 DNA reads TGCGCCAGCAGTCACCGAATTGGATCTAAAGGTGTATACGAGCAGTACTTC.

This rearrangement joins TRBV5-4 to TRBJ2-3; D possibly matches TRBD1 or TRBD2 (5 bases each). V was trimmed by 0 bases and J by 1 base, leaving 6 bases between them. The V gene's germline CDR1 is SGHNT and CDR2 YYREEE (reference sequence). This CDR3 spans 14 amino acids. CDR3 amino acids: CASSLGGGTDTQYF. The CDR3 nucleotides are TGTGCCAGCAGCTTGGGAGGGGGCACAGATACGCAGTATTTT.

This clone appeared a few times. V is TRBV6-1 and J is TRBJ1-2, with D possibly TRBD1 on 5 matching bases. Germline V CDR1 and CDR2: MNHNS, SASEGT. CDR3 length equals 14 residues. Trimming removed 3 bases at V and 3 bases at J, with 11 bases between. CDR3 sequence (DNA): TGTGCCAGCAGTGAGGGGCCTGGGTACTATGGCTACACCTTC. Encoded protein: CASSEGPGYYGYTF.

The V and J genes are TRBV2 and TRBJ1-5; 7 nucleotides line up with TRBD1. CDR1 is SNHLY and CDR2 is FYNNEI in the germline V gene. Trimming removed 6 bases from V and 0 bases from J; junction bases left unmatched: 5. The CDR3 loop spans 15 amino acids. CDR3 in amino acids: CASRGTDRSNQPQHF. The CDR3 region has the DNA TGTGCCAGCAGAGGGACAGACCGTAGCAATCAGCCCCAGCATTTT.

The CDR3 here is CASSWGGLDSNQPQHF. The CDR3 nucleotides read TGCGCCAGCAGCTGGGGGGGACTGGATAGCAATCAGCCCCAGCATTTT. This rearrangement joins TRBV5-1 to TRBJ1-5; D possibly corresponds to TRBD1 (5 bases). The length of the CDR3 is 16 residues. V was clipped by 3 bases and J by 0 bases, with 13 bases between them. From germline, CDR1 is SGHRS and CDR2 YFSETQ.

In its sample, this clone was seen a few times. The genes are TRBV28 and TRBJ1-5; D possibly corresponds to TRBD1 (5 bases). V lost 9 bases to trimming and J lost 2 bases, with 32 bases between them. Germline lookup yields CDR1 MDHEN and CDR2 SYDVKM. The CDR3 totals 20 residues. The CDR3 nucleotides read TGTGCCAGTTCCGTAGAGAGGGAATCCGGGACCCCGTGGCGCAATCAGCCCCAGCATTTT. This translates into CASSVERESGTPWRNQPQHF.

The J gene is TRBJ2-1, the V gene TRBV30; 13 bases agree with TRBD2. CDR3 length equals 16 residues. With 0 bases clipped from V and 5 bases from J, the junction kept 4 bases outside the gene matches. In germline, CDR1 is GTSNPN, CDR2 SVGIG (reference sequence). The CDR3 DNA follows: TGTGCCTGGAGTGTACGGGGACTAGCGGGAAACAATGAGCAGTTCTTC. Translated, it gives CAWSVRGLAGNNEQFF.

The gene calls are TRBV7-6 and TRBJ2-5; 7 bases fit TRBD1. The CDR3 length is 16 residues. The V gene's germline CDR1 is SGHVS and CDR2 FNYEAQ. Trimming took 5 bases from V and 3 from J; bases not matched to a gene: 12. CDR3 nucleotide sequence: TGTGCCAGCAGCGAGGGACAGAAGGCCGCCAAAGAGACCCAGTACTTC. It specifies CASSEGQKAAKETQYF.

The rearrangement links TRBV2 to TRBJ2-6; 10 nucleotides line up with TRBD1. With 6 bases clipped from V and 5 bases from J, the junction kept 7 bases outside the gene matches. CDR1 is SNHLY and CDR2 is FYNNEI in the germline V gene. There are 16 residues in the CDR3. As DNA, the CDR3 is TGTGCCAGCAGCGGGGGACAGGGGAGGCGGGCCAACGTCCTGACTTTC. Its protein product is CASSGGQGRRANVLTF. The full variable domain, its missing parts supplied by reference TRBV2 and TRBJ2-6, is EPEVTQTPSHQVTQMGQEVILRCVPISNHLYFYWYRQILGQKVEFLVSFYNNEISEKSEIFDDQFSVERPDGSNFTLKIRSTKLEDSAMYFCASSGGQGRRANVLTFGAGSRLTVL.

The rearrangement links TRBV19 to TRBJ1-5; TRBD1 aligns across 9 bases. The CDR3 covers 14 residues. V trimming: 2 bases; J trimming: 5 bases; junction bases outside the gene matches: 1. Germline CDR1 LNHDA, CDR2 SQIVND (reference sequence). This CDR3 is CASSIRTGDQPQHF. Written as DNA, the CDR3 is TGTGCCAGTAGTATAAGGACAGGGGATCAGCCCCAGCATTTT.

DNA of the CDR3: TGTGCCAGCAGTGAGTACCCGCGGGGGATACAATCAGGGGTTAATCGGCATTTT. The encoded protein is CASSEYPRGIQSGVNRHF. The rearrangement joins TRBV6-1 to TRBJ1-5; perhaps TRBD1 as D (6 bases). Germline CDR1 MNHNS, CDR2 SASEGT. V was pared by 3 bases and J by 15 bases, with 33 bases between. CDR3 length: 18 amino acids.

V and J are TRBV5-4 and TRBJ2-3; D unclear. The V end was cut by 1 base, the J end by 8 bases, with 11 bases between. The germline CDR1 and CDR2 sequences are SGHNT and YYREEE (reference sequence). The CDR3 length is 13 residues. The CDR3 sequence: CASSLYNKGTQYF. In DNA, the CDR3 is TGTGCCAGCAGCTTGTATAATAAGGGTACGCAGTATTTT.

The genes are TRBV30 and TRBJ2-7; D not resolved. Trimming pared 0 bases from V and 4 bases from J, leaving 10 bases between. The CDR3 contains 13 residues. Germline V gene lookup returns CDR1 GTSNPN and CDR2 SVGIG (reference sequence). DNA of the CDR3: TGTGCCTGGAGTGTAGGTGCAGTTTACGAGCAGTACTTC. It is translated as CAWSVGAVYEQYF.

This chain joins TRBV12-5 and TRBJ1-1; D is possibly TRBD1 (5 bases). The CDR3 runs to 16 residues. V gave up 4 bases and J gave up 10 bases, with 25 bases separating them. Germline V gene sequence: CDR1 LGHNT, CDR2 FRNRAP. The CDR3: CASGSPTKTGSLRAFF. DNA of the CDR3: TGTGCTAGTGGTTCTCCAACTAAAACAGGATCGCTAAGAGCTTTCTTT.

The rearrangement joins TRBV5-1 to TRBJ1-1; the D gene is possibly TRBD1 (5 bases). The CDR3 runs to 15 residues. The V and J ends lost 0 bases and 1 base respectively, with 10 bases between them. CDR1 and CDR2 (germline): SGHRS, YFSETQ. The CDR3 loop is CASSLGQGTNTEAFF. CDR3 DNA: TGCGCCAGCAGCTTGGGTCAGGGAACGAACACTGAAGCTTTCTTT. The full variable domain, its missing parts supplied by reference TRBV5-1 and TRBJ1-1, is KAGVTQTPRYLIKTRGQQVTLSCSPISGHRSVSWYQQTPGQGLQFLFEYFSETQRNKGNFPGRFSGRQFSNSRSEMNVSTLELGDSALYLCASSLGQGTNTEAFFGQGTRLTVV.

This chain links TRBV5-1 with TRBJ1-1, with 7 nucleotides matching TRBD1. CDR1 and CDR2 from the germline V gene are SGHRS and YFSETQ. V dropped 4 bases and J dropped 5; count of bases not matched to a gene: 14. The CDR3 totals 16 residues. CDR3 loop: CASSLAMGGGITEAFF. The CDR3 DNA follows: TGCGCCAGCAGCCTTGCCATGGGAGGGGGCATTACTGAAGCTTTCTTT.

The V call is TRBV6-5, the J call TRBJ2-1, with D uncertain. Looked up from germline, CDR1 is MNHEY and CDR2 is SVGAGI. V lost 6 bases to trimming and J lost 8 bases, with 14 bases between them. The CDR3 extends over 13 amino acids. The CDR3, as DNA: TGTGCCAGCAGATCGACTGCGAGCGATGAGCAGTTCTTC. This sequence encodes CASRSTASDEQFF.

This chain uses TRBV7-3 with TRBJ2-7; no definite D call. The CDR3 runs 14 residues. CDR1 is SGHTA and CDR2 is FQGTGA in the germline V gene. V was shortened by 4 bases and J by 3 bases, with 13 bases between the two germline ends. CDR3 nucleotides: TGTGCCAGCAGCTCGTCCGGTGGAAACTACGAGCAGTACTTC. Translation: CASSSSGGNYEQYF. Drawing the rest from reference TRBV7-3 and TRBJ2-7, the complete variable domain is GAGVSQTPSNKVTEKGKYVELRCDPISGHTALYWYRQSLGQGPEFLIYFQGTGAADDSGLPNDRFFAVRPEGSVSTLKIQRTERGDSAVYLCASSSSGGNYEQYFGPGTRLTVT.

The V gene is TRBV12-5, the J gene TRBJ1-5, with 7 bases matching TRBD1. Looked up from germline, CDR1 is LGHNT and CDR2 is FRNRAP. V was pared by 7 bases and J by 7 bases, with 10 bases of the junction left unmatched. This CDR3 contains 14 residues. The CDR3 loop reads CASAGGGGYQPQHF. In DNA, the CDR3 is TGTGCTAGTGCAGGGGGGGGAGGGTACCAGCCCCAGCATTTT.

As regards this clone: Other DNA sequences in this sample translate to the same CDR3. V is TRBV6-1 and J is TRBJ2-3, with D tentatively TRBD1 or TRBD2 (5 bases each). Germline V gene data show CDR1 as MNHNS and CDR2 as SASEGT. With 1 base removed from V and 2 bases from J, the gap between germline ends came to 7 bases. CDR3 length: 14 amino acids. CDR3 amino acids: CASSEGGTTDTQYF. CDR3 nucleotides: TGTGCCAGCAGTGAAGGGGGGACCACAGATACGCAGTATTTT.

V and J are TRBV9 and TRBJ2-7; D not certain. V was trimmed by 3 bases and J by 1 base, leaving 11 bases between them. The CDR3 has 14 residues. The germline CDR1 and CDR2 sequences are SGDLS and YYNGEE. In DNA, the CDR3 is TGTGCCAGCAGCGGAACGACAAGATCCTACGAGCAGTACTTC. Residues: CASSGTTRSYEQYF.